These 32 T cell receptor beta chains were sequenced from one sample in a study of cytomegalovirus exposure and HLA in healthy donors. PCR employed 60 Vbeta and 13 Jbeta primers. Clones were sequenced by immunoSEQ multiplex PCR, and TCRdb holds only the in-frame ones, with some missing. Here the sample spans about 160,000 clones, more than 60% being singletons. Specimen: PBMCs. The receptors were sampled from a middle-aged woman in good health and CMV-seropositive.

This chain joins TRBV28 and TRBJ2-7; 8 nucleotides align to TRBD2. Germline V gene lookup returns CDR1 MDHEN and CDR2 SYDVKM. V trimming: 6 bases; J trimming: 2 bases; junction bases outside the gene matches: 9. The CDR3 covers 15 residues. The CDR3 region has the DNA TGTGCCAGCAGCCCCGGGGGGGTCCCAACCTACGAGCAGTACTTC. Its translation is CASSPGGVPTYEQYF.

In nucleotides, the CDR3 is TGTGCCAGCAGCTTAGAGCGGGGGGCCTCAGGGGAGCTGTTTTTT. The encoded protein is CASSLERGASGELFF. The chain has TRBV5-4 and TRBJ2-2; 9 positions match TRBD2. The germline CDR1 and CDR2 sequences are SGHNT and YYREEE (reference sequence). CDR3 length: 15 residues. V shed 2 bases, J shed 8 bases, and the junction held 7 bases outside the gene matches.

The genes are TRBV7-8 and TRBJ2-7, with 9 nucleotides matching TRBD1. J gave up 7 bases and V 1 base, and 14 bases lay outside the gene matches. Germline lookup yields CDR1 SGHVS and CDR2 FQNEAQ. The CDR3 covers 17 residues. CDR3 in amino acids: CASSLGGDTGGWGEQYF. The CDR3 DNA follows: TGTGCCAGCAGCTTAGGGGGGGATACAGGGGGCTGGGGGGAGCAGTACTTC.

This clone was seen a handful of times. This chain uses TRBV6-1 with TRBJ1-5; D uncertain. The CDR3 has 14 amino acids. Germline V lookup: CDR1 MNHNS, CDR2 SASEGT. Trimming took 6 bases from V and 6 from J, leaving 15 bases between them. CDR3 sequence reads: CASSSSSAGQPQHF. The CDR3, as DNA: TGTGCCAGCAGCTCCTCAAGCGCCGGTCAGCCCCAGCATTTT.

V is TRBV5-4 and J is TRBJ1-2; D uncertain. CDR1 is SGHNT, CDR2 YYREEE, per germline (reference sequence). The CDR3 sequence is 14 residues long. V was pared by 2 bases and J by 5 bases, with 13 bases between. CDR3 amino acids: CASSFQGRAYGYTF. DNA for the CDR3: TGTGCCAGCAGCTTTCAAGGGAGGGCGTATGGCTACACCTTC.

This CDR3 is CASSEVTEEAFF. The CDR3 nucleotides read TGTGCCAGCAGTGAAGTGACTGAGGAAGCTTTCTTT. The chain uses TRBV2 and TRBJ1-1; D gene ambiguous. The V and J ends lost 1 base and 8 bases respectively, with 8 bases between them. This CDR3 comprises 12 residues. Germline CDR1 SNHLY, CDR2 FYNNEI.

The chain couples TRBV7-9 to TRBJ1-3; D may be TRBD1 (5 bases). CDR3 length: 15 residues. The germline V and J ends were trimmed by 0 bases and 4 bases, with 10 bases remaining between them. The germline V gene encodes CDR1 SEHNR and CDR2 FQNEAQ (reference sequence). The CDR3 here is CASSLAGGLGNTIYF. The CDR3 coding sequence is TGTGCCAGCAGCTTAGCGGGGGGACTCGGAAACACCATATATTTT.

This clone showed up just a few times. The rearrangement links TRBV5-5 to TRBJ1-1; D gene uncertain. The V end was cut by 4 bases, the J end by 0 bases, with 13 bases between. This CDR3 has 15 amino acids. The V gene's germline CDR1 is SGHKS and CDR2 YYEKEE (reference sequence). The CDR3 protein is CASSPQPALNTEAFF. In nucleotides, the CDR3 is TGTGCCAGCAGCCCACAACCCGCATTGAACACTGAAGCTTTCTTT.

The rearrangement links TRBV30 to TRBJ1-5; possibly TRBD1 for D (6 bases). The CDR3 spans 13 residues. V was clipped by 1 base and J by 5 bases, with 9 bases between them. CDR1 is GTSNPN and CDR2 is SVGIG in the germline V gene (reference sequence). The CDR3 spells CAWSGGGDQPQHF. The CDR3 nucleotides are TGTGCCTGGAGTGGTGGGGGCGATCAGCCCCAGCATTTT. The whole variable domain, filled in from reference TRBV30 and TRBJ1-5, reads SQTIHQWPATLVQPVGSPLSLECTVEGTSNPNLYWYRQAAGRGLQLLFYSVGIGQISSEVPQNLSASRPQDRQFILSSKKLLLSDSGFYLCAWSGGGDQPQHFGDGTRLSIL.

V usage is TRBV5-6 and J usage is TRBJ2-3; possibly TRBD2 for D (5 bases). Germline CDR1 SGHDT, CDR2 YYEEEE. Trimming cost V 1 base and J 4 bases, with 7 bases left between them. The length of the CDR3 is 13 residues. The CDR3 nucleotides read TGTGCCAGCAGCTTGAGGCGGGCAGATACGCAGTATTTT. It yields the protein CASSLRRADTQYF.

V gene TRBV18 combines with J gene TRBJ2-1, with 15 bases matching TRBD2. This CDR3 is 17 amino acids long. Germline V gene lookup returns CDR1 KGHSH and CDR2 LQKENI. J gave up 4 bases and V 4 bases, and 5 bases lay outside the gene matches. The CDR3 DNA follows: TGTGCCAGCTCACAGGGACTAGCGGGGGGCTCATACAATGAGCAGTTCTTC. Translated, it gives CASSQGLAGGSYNEQFF.

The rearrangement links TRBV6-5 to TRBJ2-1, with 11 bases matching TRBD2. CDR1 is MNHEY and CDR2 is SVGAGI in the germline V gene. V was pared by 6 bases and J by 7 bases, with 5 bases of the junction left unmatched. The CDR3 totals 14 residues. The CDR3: CASRIAGGKNEQFF. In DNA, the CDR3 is TGTGCCAGCAGGATAGCGGGGGGGAAAAATGAGCAGTTCTTC.

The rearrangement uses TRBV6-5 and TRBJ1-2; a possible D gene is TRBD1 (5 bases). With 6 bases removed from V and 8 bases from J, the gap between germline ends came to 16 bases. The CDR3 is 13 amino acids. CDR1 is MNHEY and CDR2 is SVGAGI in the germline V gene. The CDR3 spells CASSREEARGYTF. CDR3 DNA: TGTGCCAGCAGCAGGGAGGAGGCGCGGGGCTACACCTTC.

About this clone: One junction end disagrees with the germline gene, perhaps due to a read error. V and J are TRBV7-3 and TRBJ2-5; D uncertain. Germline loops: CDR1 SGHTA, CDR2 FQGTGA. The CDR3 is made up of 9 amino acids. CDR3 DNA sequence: TGTGCCAGCAGTGAGAACCAGTACTTC. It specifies CASSENQYF.

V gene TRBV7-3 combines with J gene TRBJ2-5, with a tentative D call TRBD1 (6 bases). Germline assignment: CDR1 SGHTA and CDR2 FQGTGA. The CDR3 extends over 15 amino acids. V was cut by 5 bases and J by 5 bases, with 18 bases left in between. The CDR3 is CASSPGTGLGETQYF. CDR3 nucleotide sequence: TGTGCCAGCAGCCCCGGCACAGGGTTGGGGGAGACCCAGTACTTC.

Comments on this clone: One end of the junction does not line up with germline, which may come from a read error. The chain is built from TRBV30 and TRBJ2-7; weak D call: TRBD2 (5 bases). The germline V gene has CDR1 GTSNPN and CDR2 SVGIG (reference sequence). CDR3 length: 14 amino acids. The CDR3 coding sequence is TGTGCCTGGAGTGTACGGGGAGACTCCCACGAGCAGTACTTC. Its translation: CAWSVRGDSHEQYF.

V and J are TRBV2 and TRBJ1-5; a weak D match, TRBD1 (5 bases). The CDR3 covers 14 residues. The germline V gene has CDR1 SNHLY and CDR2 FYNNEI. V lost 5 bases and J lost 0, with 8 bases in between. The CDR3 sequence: CASSSGLSNQPQHF. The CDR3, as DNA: TGTGCCAGCAGTTCAGGGCTTAGCAATCAGCCCCAGCATTTT.

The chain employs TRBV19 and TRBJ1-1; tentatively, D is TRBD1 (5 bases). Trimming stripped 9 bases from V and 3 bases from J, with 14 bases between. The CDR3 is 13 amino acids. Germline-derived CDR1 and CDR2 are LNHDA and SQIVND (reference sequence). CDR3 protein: CASKTRGDTEAFF. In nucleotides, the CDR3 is TGTGCCAGCAAAACCCGGGGGGACACTGAAGCTTTCTTT.

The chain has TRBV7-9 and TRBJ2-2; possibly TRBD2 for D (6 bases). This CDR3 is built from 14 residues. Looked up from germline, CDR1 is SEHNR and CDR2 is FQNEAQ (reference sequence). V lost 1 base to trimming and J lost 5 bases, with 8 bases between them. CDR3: CASSLVGGTGELFF. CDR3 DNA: TGTGCCAGCAGCTTAGTAGGAGGGACCGGGGAGCTGTTTTTT. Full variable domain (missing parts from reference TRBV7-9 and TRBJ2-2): DTGVSQNPRHKITKRGQNVTFRCDPISEHNRLYWYRQTLGQGPEFLTYFQNEAQLEKSRLLSDRFSAERPKGSFSTLEIQRTEQGDSAMYLCASSLVGGTGELFFGEGSRLTVL.

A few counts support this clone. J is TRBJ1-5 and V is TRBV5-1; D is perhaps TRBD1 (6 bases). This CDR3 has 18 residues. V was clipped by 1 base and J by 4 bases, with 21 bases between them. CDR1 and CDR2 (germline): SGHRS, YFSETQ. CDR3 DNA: TGCGCCAGCAGCTTGAGTCGTACGTCGCAGGGGCTAAATCAGCCCCAGCATTTT. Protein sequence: CASSLSRTSQGLNQPQHF.

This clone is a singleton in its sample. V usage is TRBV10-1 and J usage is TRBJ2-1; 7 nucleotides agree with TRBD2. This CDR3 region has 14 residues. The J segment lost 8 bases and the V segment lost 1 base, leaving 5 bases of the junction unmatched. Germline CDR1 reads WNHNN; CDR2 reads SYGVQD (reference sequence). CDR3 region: CASSECGGEDEQFF. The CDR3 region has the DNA TGCGCCAGCAGTGAGTGCGGGGGAGAAGATGAGCAGTTCTTC.

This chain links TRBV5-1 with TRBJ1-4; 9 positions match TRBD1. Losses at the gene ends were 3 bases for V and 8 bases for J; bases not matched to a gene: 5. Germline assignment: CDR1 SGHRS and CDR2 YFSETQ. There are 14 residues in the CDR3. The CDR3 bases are TGCGCCAGCAGCTCCGGGACAGGGCTGGAAAAACTGTTTTTT. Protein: CASSSGTGLEKLFF.

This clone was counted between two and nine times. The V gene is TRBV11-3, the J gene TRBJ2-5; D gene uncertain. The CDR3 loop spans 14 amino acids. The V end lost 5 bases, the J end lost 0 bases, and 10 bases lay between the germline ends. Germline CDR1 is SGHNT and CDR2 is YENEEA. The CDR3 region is CASSPPEDQETQYF. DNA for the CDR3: TGTGCCAGCAGCCCACCTGAGGACCAAGAGACCCAGTACTTC.

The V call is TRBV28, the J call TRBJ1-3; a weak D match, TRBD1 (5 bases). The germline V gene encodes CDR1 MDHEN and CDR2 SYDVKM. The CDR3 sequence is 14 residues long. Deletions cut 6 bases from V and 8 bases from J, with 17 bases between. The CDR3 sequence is CASSLLGLGDTIYF. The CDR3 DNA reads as TGTGCCAGCAGCCTCCTGGGACTCGGGGACACCATATATTTT. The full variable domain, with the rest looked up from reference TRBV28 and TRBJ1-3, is DVKVTQSSRYLVKRTGEKVFLECVQDMDHENMFWYRQDPGLGLRLIYFSYDVKMKEKGDIPEGYSVSREKKERFSLILESASTNQTSMYLCASSLLGLGDTIYFGEGSWLTVV.

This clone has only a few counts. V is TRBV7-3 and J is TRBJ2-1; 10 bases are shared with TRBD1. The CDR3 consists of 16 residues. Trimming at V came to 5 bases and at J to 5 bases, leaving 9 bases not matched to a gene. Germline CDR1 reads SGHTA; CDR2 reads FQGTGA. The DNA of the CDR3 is TGTGCCAGCAGCGCCGAAGGACAGGGGGGGGACAATGAGCAGTTCTTC. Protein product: CASSAEGQGGDNEQFF.

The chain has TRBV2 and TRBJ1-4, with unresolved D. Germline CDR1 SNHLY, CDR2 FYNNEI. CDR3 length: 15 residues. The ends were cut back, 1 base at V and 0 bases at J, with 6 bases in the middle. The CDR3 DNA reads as TGTGCCAGCAGTGAAGACAGAGCAACTAATGAAAAACTGTTTTTT. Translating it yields CASSEDRATNEKLFF.

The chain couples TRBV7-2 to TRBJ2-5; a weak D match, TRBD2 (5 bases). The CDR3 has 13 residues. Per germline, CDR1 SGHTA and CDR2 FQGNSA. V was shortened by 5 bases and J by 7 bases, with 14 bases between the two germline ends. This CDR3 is CASSPGPRGTQYF. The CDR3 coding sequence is TGTGCCAGCAGCCCGGGCCCCCGGGGGACCCAGTACTTC.

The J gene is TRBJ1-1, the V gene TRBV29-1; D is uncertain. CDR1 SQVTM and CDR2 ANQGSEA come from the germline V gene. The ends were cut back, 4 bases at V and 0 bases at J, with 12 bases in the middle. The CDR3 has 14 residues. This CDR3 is CSVGRNPLNTEAFF. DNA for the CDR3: TGCAGCGTTGGGAGAAACCCCCTGAACACTGAAGCTTTCTTT. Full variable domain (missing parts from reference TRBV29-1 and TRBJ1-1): SAVISQKPSRDICQRGTSLTIQCQVDSQVTMMFWYRQQPGQSLTLIATANQGSEATYESGFVIDKFPISRPNLTFSTLTVSNMSPEDSSIYLCSVGRNPLNTEAFFGQGTRLTVV.

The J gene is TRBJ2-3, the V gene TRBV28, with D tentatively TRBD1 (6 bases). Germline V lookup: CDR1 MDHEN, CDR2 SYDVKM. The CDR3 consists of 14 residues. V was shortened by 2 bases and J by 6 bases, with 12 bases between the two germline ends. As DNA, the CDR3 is TGTGCCAGCAGTTTACCGAACAGGGTCGATACGCAGTATTTT. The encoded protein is CASSLPNRVDTQYF.

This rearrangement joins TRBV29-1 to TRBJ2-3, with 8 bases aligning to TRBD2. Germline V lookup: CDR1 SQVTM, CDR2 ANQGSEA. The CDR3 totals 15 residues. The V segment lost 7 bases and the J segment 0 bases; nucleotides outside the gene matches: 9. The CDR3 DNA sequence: TGCAGCGCCCAAAGCGGGGGCCGGAGCACAGATACGCAGTATTTT. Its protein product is CSAQSGGRSTDTQYF.

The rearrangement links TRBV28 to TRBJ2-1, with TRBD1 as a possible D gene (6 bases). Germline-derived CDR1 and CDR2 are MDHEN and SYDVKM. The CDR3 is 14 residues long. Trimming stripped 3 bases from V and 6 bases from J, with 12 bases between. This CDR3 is CASSFQGNRNEQFF. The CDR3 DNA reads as TGTGCCAGCAGTTTTCAGGGGAACCGCAATGAGCAGTTCTTC.

CDR3 region: CASSRGQGIVYTF. The CDR3 DNA reads as TGTGCCAGCAGCCGGGGACAGGGGATTGTCTACACCTTC. The chain couples TRBV28 to TRBJ1-2; 10 nucleotides line up with TRBD1. CDR1 is MDHEN and CDR2 is SYDVKM in the germline V gene. V gave up 6 bases and J gave up 10 bases; unmatched junction bases: 8. This CDR3 spans 13 amino acids.